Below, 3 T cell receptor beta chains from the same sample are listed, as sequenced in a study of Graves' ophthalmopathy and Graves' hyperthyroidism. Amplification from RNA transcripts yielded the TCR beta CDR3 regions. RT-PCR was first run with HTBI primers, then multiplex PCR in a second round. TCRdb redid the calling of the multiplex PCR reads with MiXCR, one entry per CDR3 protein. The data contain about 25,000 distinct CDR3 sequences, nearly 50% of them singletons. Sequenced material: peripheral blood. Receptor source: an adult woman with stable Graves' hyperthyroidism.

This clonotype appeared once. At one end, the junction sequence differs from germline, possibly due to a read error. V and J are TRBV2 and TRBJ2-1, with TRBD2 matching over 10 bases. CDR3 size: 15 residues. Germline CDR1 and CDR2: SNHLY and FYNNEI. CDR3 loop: CASRAGGVRYNQQFF. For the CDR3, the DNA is TGTGCCAGCAGAGCGGGGGGGGTAAGATACAATCAGCAGTTCTTC.

The CDR3 region is CATSRDVGNYGYTF. CDR3 nucleotide sequence: TGTGCCACCAGCAGAGATGTGGGTAACTATGGCTACACCTTC. J is TRBJ1-2 and V is TRBV15; no clear D gene. The germline CDR1 and CDR2 sequences are LNHNV and YYDKDF (reference sequence). The CDR3 is made up of 14 amino acids. Trimming took off 0 bases at V and 1 base at J, with 6 bases between the two ends.

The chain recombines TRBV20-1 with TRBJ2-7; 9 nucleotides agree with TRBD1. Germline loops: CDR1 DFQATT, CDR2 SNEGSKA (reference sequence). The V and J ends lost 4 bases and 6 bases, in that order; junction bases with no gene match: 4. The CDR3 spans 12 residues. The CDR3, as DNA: TGCAGTGCTACAGGACAGGGGTTCGAGCAGTACTTC. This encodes CSATGQGFEQYF.